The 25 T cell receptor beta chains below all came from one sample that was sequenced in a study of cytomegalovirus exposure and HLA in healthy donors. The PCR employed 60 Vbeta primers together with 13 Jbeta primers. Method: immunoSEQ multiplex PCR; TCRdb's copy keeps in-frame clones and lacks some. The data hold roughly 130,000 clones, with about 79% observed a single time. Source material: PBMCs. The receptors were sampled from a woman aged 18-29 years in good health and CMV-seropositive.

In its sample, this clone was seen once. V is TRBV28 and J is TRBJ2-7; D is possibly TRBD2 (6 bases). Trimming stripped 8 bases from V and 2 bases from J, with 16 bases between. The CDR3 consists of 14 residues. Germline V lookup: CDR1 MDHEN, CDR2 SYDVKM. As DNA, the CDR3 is TGTGCCAGCGGAGGGACGAACCCCGCCTACGAGCAGTACTTC. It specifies CASGGTNPAYEQYF.

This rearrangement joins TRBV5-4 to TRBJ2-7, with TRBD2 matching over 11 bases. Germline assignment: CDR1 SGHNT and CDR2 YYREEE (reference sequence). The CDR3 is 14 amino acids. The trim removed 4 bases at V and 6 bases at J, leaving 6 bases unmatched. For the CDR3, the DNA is TGTGCCAGCAGCGGATTAGCGGGGGGGGCCGAGCAGTACTTC. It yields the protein CASSGLAGGAEQYF.

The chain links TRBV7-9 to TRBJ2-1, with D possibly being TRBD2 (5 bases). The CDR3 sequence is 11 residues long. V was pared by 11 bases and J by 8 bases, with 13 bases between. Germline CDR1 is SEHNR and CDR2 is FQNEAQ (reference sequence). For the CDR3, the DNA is TGTGCCCACCTCCCAGCGGATGAGCAGTTCTTC. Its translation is CAHLPADEQFF.

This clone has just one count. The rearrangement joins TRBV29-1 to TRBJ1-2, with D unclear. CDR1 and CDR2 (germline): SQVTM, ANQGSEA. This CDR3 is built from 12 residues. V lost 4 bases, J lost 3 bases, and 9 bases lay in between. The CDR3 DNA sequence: TGCAGCGTTGCTGGTGAGGACTATGGCTACACCTTC. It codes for CSVAGEDYGYTF.

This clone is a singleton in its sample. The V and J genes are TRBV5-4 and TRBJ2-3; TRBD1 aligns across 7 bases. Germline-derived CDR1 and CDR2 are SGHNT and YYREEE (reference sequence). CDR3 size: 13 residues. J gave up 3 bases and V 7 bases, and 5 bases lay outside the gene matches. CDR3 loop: CASGQERTDTQYF. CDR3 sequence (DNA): TGTGCCAGCGGACAGGAGAGGACAGATACGCAGTATTTT.

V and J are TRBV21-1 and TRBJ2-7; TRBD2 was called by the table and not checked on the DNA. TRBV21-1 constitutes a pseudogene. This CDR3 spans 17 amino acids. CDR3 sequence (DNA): TGTGCCAGCAGCGATGACACGGGAACGGAGAGCTCCTACGAGCAGTACTTC. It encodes CASSDDTGTESSYEQYF.

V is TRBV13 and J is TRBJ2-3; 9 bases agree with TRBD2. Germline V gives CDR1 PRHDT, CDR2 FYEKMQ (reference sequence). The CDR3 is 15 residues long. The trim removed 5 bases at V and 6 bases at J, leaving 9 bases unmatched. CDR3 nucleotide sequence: TGTGCCAGCAGCCCCGGACTAGCGAGGGAGGATACGCAGTATTTT. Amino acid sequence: CASSPGLAREDTQYF.

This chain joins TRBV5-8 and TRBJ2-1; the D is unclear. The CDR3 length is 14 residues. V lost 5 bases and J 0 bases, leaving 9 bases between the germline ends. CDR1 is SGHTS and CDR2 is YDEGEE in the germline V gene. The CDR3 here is CASSTGPSYNEQFF. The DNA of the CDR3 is TGTGCCAGCAGTACCGGTCCCTCCTACAATGAGCAGTTCTTC.

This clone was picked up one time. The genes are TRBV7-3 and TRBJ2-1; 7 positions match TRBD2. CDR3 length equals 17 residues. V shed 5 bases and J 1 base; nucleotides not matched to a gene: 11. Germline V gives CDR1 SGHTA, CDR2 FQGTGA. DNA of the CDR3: TGTGCCAGCAGCCTCGGACTAGACCACTCTTCCTACAATGAGCAGTTCTTC. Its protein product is CASSLGLDHSSYNEQFF.

CDR3 protein: CASSLQQGRNNEQFF. In DNA form, the CDR3 reads TGTGCCAGCAGCTTACAACAGGGGAGGAACAATGAGCAGTTCTTC. This sequence joins TRBV5-4 and TRBJ2-1, with D possibly being TRBD1 (7 bases). The CDR3 is made up of 15 amino acids. CDR1 is SGHNT and CDR2 is YYREEE in the germline V gene (reference sequence). With 2 bases removed from V and 5 bases from J, the gap between germline ends came to 14 bases.

The CDR3 reads CASSLRGANTGELFF. The CDR3 DNA sequence: TGTGCCAGCAGCTTAAGGGGGGCGAACACCGGGGAGCTGTTTTTT. The chain employs TRBV7-3 and TRBJ2-2, with D possibly TRBD2 on 6 matching bases. V was shortened by 1 base and J by 0 bases, with 6 bases between the two germline ends. CDR1 and CDR2 (germline): SGHTA, FQGTGA. The CDR3 runs 15 residues.

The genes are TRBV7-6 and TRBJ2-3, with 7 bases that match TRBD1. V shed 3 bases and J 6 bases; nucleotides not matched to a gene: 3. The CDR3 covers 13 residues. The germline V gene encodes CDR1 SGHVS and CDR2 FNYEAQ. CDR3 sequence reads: CASSLTGRDTQYF. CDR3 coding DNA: TGTGCCAGCAGCTTGACAGGGCGGGATACGCAGTATTTT.

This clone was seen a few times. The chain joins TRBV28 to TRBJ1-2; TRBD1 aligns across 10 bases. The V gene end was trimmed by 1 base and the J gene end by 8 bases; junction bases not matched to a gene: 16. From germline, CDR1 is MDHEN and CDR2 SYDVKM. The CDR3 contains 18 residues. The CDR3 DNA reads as TGTGCCAGCAGTTTATCTCCGGGACAGGGGTCCCTGACGGGCGGCTACACCTTC. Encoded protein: CASSLSPGQGSLTGGYTF.

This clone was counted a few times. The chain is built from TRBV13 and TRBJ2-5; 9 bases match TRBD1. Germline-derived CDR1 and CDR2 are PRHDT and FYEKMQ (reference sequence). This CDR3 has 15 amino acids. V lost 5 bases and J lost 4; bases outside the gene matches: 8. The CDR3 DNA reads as TGTGCCAGCAGCCCCAAGAACAGGGGGCGAGAGACCCAGTACTTC. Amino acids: CASSPKNRGRETQYF.

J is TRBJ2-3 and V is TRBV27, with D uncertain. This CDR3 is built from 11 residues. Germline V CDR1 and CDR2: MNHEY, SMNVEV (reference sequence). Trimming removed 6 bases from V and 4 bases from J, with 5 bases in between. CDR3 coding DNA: TGTGCCAGCAGCTACTCAGATACGCAGTATTTT. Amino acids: CASSYSDTQYF.

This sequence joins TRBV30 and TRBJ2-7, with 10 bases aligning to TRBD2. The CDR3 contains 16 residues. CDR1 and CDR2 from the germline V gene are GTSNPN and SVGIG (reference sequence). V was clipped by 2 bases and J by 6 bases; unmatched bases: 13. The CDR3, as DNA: TGTGCCTGGAGTCAACCCACAGCGGGGGGGCTCGGCGAGCAGTACTTC. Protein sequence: CAWSQPTAGGLGEQYF.

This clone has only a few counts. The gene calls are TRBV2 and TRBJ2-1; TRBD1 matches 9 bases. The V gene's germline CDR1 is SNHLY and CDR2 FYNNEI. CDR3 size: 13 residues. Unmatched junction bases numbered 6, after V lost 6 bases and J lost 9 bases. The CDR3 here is CASRWDRACEQFF. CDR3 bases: TGTGCCAGCAGGTGGGACAGGGCTTGTGAGCAGTTCTTC.

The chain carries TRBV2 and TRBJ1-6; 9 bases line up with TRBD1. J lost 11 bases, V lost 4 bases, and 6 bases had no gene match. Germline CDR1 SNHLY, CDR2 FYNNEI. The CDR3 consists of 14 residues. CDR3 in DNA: TGTGCCAGCAGTGGGGGACAGGGCCGGACACCCCTCCACTTT. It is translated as CASSGGQGRTPLHF.

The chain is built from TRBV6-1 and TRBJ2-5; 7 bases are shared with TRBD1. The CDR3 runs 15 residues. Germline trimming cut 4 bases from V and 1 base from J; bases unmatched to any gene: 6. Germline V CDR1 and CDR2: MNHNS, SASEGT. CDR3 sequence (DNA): TGTGCCAGCAGTGGGAGGACAGGACCCCAAGAGACCCAGTACTTC. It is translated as CASSGRTGPQETQYF.

The CDR3 DNA is TGTGCCAGCGGCAACCGGGACAGGGATCACAATGAGCAGTTCTTC. Its translation is CASGNRDRDHNEQFF. V usage is TRBV11-3 and J usage is TRBJ2-1; 9 bases line up with TRBD1. This CDR3 contains 15 residues. The V gene end was trimmed by 8 bases and the J gene end by 5 bases; junction bases not matched to a gene: 10. Germline V gene sequence: CDR1 SGHNT, CDR2 YENEEA.

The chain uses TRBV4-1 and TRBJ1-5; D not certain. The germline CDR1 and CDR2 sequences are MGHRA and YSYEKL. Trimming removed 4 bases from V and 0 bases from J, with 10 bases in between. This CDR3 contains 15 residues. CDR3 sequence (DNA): TGCGCCAGCAGCCGTACAGAGTATAGCAATCAGCCCCAGCATTTT. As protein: CASSRTEYSNQPQHF.

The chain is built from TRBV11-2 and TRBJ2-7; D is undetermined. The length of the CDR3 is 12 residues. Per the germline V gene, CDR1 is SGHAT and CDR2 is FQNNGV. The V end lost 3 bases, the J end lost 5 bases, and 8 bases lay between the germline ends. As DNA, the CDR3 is TGTGCCAGCAGCTTTTCGAGGAACGAGCAGTACTTC. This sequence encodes CASSFSRNEQYF.

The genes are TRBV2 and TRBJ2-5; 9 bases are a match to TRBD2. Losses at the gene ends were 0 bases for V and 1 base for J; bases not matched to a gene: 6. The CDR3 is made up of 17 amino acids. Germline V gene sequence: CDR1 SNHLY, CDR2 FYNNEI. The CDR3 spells CASSEAWRGGPQETQYF. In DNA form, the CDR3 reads TGTGCCAGCAGTGAAGCGTGGCGGGGGGGCCCCCAAGAGACCCAGTACTTC.

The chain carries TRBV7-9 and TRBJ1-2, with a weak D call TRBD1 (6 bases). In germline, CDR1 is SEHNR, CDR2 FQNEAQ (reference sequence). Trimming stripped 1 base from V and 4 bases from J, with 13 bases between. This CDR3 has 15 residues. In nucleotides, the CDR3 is TGTGCCAGCAGCTTAGGACAGGATCTGGCCTATGGCTACACCTTC. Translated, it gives CASSLGQDLAYGYTF.

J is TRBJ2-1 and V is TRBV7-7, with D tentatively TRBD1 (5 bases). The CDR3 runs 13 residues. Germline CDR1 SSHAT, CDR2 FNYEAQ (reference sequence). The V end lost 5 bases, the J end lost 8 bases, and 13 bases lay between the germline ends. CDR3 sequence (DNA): TGTGCCAGCAGCATCCGCAGGGATCATGAGCAGTTCTTC. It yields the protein CASSIRRDHEQFF.